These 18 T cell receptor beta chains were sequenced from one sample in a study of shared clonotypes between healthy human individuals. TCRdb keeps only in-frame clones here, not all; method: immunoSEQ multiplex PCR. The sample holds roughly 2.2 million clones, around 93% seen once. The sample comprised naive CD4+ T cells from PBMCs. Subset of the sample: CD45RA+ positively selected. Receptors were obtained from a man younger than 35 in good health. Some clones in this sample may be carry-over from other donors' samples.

The CDR3 protein is CASSSGLGPDEQFF. Here the CDR3 DNA reads TGCGCCAGCAGCTCCGGACTAGGCCCAGATGAGCAGTTCTTC. The chain carries TRBV5-1 and TRBJ2-1; 7 nucleotides match TRBD2. The CDR3 runs to 14 residues. Germline V lookup: CDR1 SGHRS, CDR2 YFSETQ. V lost 3 bases and J lost 8; bases outside the gene matches: 8.

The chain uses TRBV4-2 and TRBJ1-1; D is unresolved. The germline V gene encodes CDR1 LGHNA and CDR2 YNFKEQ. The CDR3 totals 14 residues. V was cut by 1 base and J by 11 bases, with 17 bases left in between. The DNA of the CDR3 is TGTGCCAGCAGCCAAGCGACCCTTGGAACTGGGGCTTTCTTT. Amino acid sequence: CASSQATLGTGAFF.

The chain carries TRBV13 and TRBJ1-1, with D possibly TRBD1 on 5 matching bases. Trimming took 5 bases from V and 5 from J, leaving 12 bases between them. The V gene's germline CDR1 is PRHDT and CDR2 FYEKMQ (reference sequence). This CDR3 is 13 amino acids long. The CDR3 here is CASSPTRGTEAFF. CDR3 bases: TGTGCCAGCAGCCCGACACGGGGGACTGAAGCTTTCTTT.

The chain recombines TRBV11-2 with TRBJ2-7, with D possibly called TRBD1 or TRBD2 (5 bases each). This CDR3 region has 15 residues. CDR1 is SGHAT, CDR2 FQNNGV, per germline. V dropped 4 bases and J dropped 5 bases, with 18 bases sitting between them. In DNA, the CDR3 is TGTGCCAGCAGCTCCCTGAGGGGAACGGGTGACGAGCAGTACTTC. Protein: CASSSLRGTGDEQYF.

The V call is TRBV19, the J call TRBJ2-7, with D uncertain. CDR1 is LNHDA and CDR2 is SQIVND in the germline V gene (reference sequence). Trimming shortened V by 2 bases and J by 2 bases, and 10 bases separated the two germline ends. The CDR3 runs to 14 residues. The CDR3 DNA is TGTGCCAGTAGTATAAGTTTTTCTGCCTACGAGCAGTACTTC. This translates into CASSISFSAYEQYF.

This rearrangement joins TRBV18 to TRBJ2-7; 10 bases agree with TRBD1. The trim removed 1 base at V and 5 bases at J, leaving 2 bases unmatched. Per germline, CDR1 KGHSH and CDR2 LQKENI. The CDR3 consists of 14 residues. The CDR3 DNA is TGTGCCAGCTCACCACGGACAGGGGGTAACGAGCAGTACTTC. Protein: CASSPRTGGNEQYF.

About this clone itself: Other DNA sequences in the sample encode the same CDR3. CDR3 DNA sequence: TGTGCCAGCAGTTTATTGGGGACTGCTTACGAGCAGTACTTC. Translated, it gives CASSLLGTAYEQYF. The rearrangement links TRBV28 to TRBJ2-7; D may be TRBD2 (6 bases). CDR3 length: 14 amino acids. Germline CDR1 MDHEN, CDR2 SYDVKM. Trimming pared 1 base from V and 4 bases from J, leaving 11 bases between.

CDR3: CASRVGSNQPQHF. CDR3 nucleotide sequence: TGTGCCAGCAGAGTTGGCTCAAATCAGCCCCAGCATTTT. The rearrangement uses TRBV7-2 and TRBJ1-5; D is ambiguous. Trimming left V 6 bases short and J 4 bases short, with 10 bases between. Germline V CDR1 and CDR2: SGHTA, FQGNSA. The CDR3 is 13 amino acids.

The CDR3 loop reads CASSKLGGRAEAFF. The CDR3 region has the DNA TGTGCCAGCAGCAAGTTGGGGGGTAGGGCTGAAGCTTTCTTT. The V gene is TRBV11-1, the J gene TRBJ1-1; D is possibly TRBD1 (5 bases). Trimming took 5 bases from V and 6 from J, leaving 16 bases between them. This CDR3 region has 14 residues. CDR1 is SGHAT, CDR2 FQDESV, per germline (reference sequence).

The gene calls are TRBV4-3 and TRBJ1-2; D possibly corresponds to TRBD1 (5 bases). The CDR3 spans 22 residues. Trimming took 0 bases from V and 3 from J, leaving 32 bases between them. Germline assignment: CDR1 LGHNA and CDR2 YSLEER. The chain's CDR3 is CASSQDTGEGGTGFQWDYGYTF. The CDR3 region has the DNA TGCGCCAGCAGCCAAGATACGGGTGAGGGTGGGACTGGGTTCCAATGGGACTATGGCTACACCTTC.

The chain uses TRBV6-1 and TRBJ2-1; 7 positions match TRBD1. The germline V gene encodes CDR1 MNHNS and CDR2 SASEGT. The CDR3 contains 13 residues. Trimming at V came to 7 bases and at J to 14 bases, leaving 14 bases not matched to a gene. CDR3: CASTDRANLLEFF. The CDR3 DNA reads TGTGCCAGCACAGACAGGGCCAATCTTCTGGAGTTCTTC.

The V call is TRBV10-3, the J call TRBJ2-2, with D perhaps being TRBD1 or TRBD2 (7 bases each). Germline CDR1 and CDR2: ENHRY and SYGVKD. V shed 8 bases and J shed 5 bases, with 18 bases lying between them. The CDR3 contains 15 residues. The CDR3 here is CAIGEGAVKTGELFF. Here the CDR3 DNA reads TGTGCCATCGGGGAGGGGGCAGTGAAAACCGGGGAGCTGTTTTTT.

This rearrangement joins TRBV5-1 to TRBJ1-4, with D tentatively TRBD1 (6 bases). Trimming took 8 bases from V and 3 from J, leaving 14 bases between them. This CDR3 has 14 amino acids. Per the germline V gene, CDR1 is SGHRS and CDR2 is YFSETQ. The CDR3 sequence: CASAPGHSNEKLFF. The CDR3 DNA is TGCGCCAGTGCCCCGGGACACTCTAATGAAAAACTGTTTTTT.

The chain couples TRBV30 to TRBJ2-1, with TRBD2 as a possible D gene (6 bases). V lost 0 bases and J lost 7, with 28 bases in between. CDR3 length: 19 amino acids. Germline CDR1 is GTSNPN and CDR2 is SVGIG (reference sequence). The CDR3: CAWSVGVYSRGGPNNEQFF. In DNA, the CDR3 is TGTGCCTGGAGTGTGGGTGTGTATTCCAGAGGAGGGCCTAATAATGAGCAGTTCTTC.

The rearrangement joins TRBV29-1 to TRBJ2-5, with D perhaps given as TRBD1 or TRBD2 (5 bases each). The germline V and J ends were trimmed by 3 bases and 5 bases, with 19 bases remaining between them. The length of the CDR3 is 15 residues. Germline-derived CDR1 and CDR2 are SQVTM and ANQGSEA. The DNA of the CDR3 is TGCAGCGTTGAGTCGAGACAGAGGGGACCGGAGACCCAGTACTTC. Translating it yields CSVESRQRGPETQYF.

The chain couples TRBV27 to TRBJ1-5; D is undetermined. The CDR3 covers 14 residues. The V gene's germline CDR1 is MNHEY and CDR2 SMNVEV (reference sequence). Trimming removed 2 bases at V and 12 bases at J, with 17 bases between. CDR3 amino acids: CASSLKSPGRHQHF. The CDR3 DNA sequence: TGTGCCAGCAGTTTAAAGTCCCCCGGGCGGCACCAGCATTTT.

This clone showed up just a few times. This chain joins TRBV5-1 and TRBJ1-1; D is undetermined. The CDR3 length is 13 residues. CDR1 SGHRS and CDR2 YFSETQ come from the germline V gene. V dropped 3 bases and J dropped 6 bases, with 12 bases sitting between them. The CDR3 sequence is CASSYPGSAEAFF. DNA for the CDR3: TGCGCCAGCAGCTATCCGGGGAGCGCTGAAGCTTTCTTT. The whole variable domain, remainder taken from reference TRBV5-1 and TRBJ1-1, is KAGVTQTPRYLIKTRGQQVTLSCSPISGHRSVSWYQQTPGQGLQFLFEYFSETQRNKGNFPGRFSGRQFSNSRSEMNVSTLELGDSALYLCASSYPGSAEAFFGQGTRLTVV.

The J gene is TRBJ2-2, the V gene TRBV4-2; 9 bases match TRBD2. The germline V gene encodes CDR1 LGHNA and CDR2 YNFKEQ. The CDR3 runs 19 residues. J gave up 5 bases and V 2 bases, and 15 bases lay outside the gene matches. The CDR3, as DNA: TGTGCCAGCAGCCAACCTCCCTCCACCACGGGACTAGCAACCGGGGAGCTGTTTTTT. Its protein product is CASSQPPSTTGLATGELFF.